This T cell receptor (beta chain) was retrieved from a study of Ad26.COV2.S vaccination and SARS-CoV-2 variants. Some clones are missing from TCRdb's copy, which holds only in-frame ones; the method was immunoSEQ multiplex PCR. The table includes around 300,000 clones, about 87% detected once. Regarding the study as a whole: Non-spike TCR breadth was similar in vaccine and placebo recipients. The TCR breadth and depth analyses may have understated or missed part of the total T cell responses.

The CDR3 has 15 residues. The germline V and J ends were trimmed by 5 bases and 3 bases, with 13 bases remaining between them. CDR1 and CDR2 from the germline V gene are MDHEN and SYDVKM. The treatment: approximately 18 received Ad26.COV2.S at low or high dose, single or two shots; a few received placebo; per-sample allocation not given. Day 63 after the first vaccine or placebo injection was the time point for sampling. Boston supplied an adult donor aged 18-55 years. Of note for this clone: Its target is not known.

The TCR was taken from a person aged 18-65 years who received the Ad26.COV2.S COVID-19 vaccine or a placebo. The V call is TRBV28, the J call TRBJ1-4; D may be TRBD1 (5 bases). This material consisted of peripheral blood, taken in a trial of Ad26.COV2.S vaccine versus placebo. The CDR3 DNA follows: TGTGCCAGCAGTCCGGCGGGACGGTCTAATGAAAAACTGTTTTTT. Encoded protein: CASSPAGRSNEKLFF.